The 23 T cell receptor beta chains reported below all come from one sample, sequenced in a study of blood T cell repertoires in COVID-19. Assay used: immunoSEQ multiplex PCR; TCRdb lists only in-frame clones, some missing. Of roughly 160,000 clones in the sample, 80% to 90% were seen once. The sequenced sample consisted of peripheral blood. The receptors stem from a man between 60 and 70 years old with acute or convalescent COVID-19.

V is TRBV29-1 and J is TRBJ1-2, with D maybe TRBD1 (5 bases). The V and J ends lost 3 bases and 0 bases respectively, with 17 bases between them. Per germline, CDR1 SQVTM and CDR2 ANQGSEA. The CDR3 runs to 16 residues. The CDR3 sequence is CSVDGPRGTANYGYTF. In DNA form, the CDR3 reads TGCAGCGTTGATGGCCCGCGGGGGACCGCTAACTATGGCTACACCTTC.

The V gene is TRBV6-1, the J gene TRBJ1-6; D remains unclear. The CDR3 totals 13 residues. The V end lost 2 bases, the J end lost 8 bases, and 7 bases lay between the germline ends. Germline V gives CDR1 MNHNS, CDR2 SASEGT. CDR3 coding DNA: TGTGCCAGCAGTGAAATCCCAGATTCACCCCTCCACTTT. This translates into CASSEIPDSPLHF.

This chain joins TRBV7-9 and TRBJ2-7, with 8 bases lining up with TRBD1. J lost 1 base, V lost 5 bases, and 7 bases had no gene match. The CDR3 runs 15 residues. The V gene's germline CDR1 is SEHNR and CDR2 FQNEAQ (reference sequence). The CDR3 sequence: CASSRLGDRSYEQYF. The DNA of the CDR3 is TGTGCCAGCAGCAGACTCGGGGACAGGTCCTACGAGCAGTACTTC. Full variable domain (remainder filled in from reference TRBV7-9 and TRBJ2-7): DTGVSQNPRHKITKRGQNVTFRCDPISEHNRLYWYRQTLGQGPEFLTYFQNEAQLEKSRLLSDRFSAERPKGSFSTLEIQRTEQGDSAMYLCASSRLGDRSYEQYFGPGTRLTVT.

The V and J genes are TRBV25-1 and TRBJ2-7; TRBD1 is a possible D gene (6 bases). The CDR3 is 12 amino acids. V was pared by 6 bases and J by 0 bases, with 6 bases between. Germline CDR1 is MGHDK and CDR2 is SYGVNS. CDR3 nucleotide sequence: TGTGCCAGCAGGGACAGCTCCTACGAGCAGTACTTC. Encoded protein: CASRDSSYEQYF.

The chain combines TRBV11-1 with TRBJ1-1; 11 nucleotides agree with TRBD1. CDR3 length: 15 amino acids. In germline, CDR1 is SGHAT, CDR2 FQDESV (reference sequence). V dropped 5 bases and J dropped 4; count of bases not matched to a gene: 6. In DNA, the CDR3 is TGTGCCAGCAGCATACGGACAGGGGGCTCCACTGAAGCTTTCTTT. Protein sequence: CASSIRTGGSTEAFF.

This chain uses TRBV5-1 with TRBJ2-1, with TRBD2 as a possible D gene (5 bases). The CDR3 is 13 amino acids. V shed 4 bases and J shed 2 bases, with 7 bases lying between them. Germline V gene data show CDR1 as SGHRS and CDR2 as YFSETQ. In DNA form, the CDR3 reads TGCGCCAGCAGCGGGAGCACCTACAATGAGCAGTTCTTC. Its translation is CASSGSTYNEQFF.

The chain is built from TRBV5-1 and TRBJ2-5; possible D gene TRBD2, 6 bases. Germline lookup yields CDR1 SGHRS and CDR2 YFSETQ. V gave up 4 bases and J gave up 5 bases, with 18 bases separating them. This CDR3 comprises 15 residues. This CDR3 is CASSPSGLQSETQYF. CDR3 bases: TGCGCCAGCAGCCCGAGCGGGCTACAGAGCGAGACCCAGTACTTC. The whole variable domain, remainder taken from reference TRBV5-1 and TRBJ2-5, is KAGVTQTPRYLIKTRGQQVTLSCSPISGHRSVSWYQQTPGQGLQFLFEYFSETQRNKGNFPGRFSGRQFSNSRSEMNVSTLELGDSALYLCASSPSGLQSETQYFGPGTRLLVL.

The CDR3 nucleotides are TGTGCCAGCTCAGCGTTACAGGGGGGTCAAGCTGGGGCCAACGTCCTGACTTTC. It is translated as CASSALQGGQAGANVLTF. This sequence joins TRBV18 and TRBJ2-6; 8 bases fit TRBD1. This CDR3 spans 18 amino acids. Trimming removed 5 bases from V and 2 bases from J; junction bases left unmatched: 11. Germline CDR1 is KGHSH and CDR2 is LQKENI.

The rearrangement uses TRBV30 and TRBJ2-7; 8 bases line up with TRBD1. V trimming: 3 bases; J trimming: 4 bases; junction bases outside the gene matches: 17. The CDR3 has 17 amino acids. CDR1 GTSNPN and CDR2 SVGIG come from the germline V gene (reference sequence). CDR3 DNA: TGTGCCTGGAGCTTCATTTTCGGGACAGGCCTACCATACGAGCAGTACTTC. Translation: CAWSFIFGTGLPYEQYF.

The chain joins TRBV27 to TRBJ1-3; D is undetermined. The germline V gene has CDR1 MNHEY and CDR2 SMNVEV (reference sequence). V dropped 5 bases and J dropped 5 bases, with 10 bases sitting between them. The CDR3 has 13 amino acids. In DNA, the CDR3 is TGTGCCAGCAGTAAAACTGACAGAAACACCATATATTTT. Amino acid sequence: CASSKTDRNTIYF.

The chain carries TRBV7-3 and TRBJ2-1; 7 bases are a match to TRBD2. The CDR3 has 15 residues. CDR1 is SGHTA and CDR2 is FQGTGA in the germline V gene. Trimming at V came to 5 bases and at J to 6 bases, leaving 10 bases not matched to a gene. CDR3 nucleotide sequence: TGTGCCAGCAGCCCCTCCCGCACTAGCGTCAATGAGCAGTTCTTC. This codes for CASSPSRTSVNEQFF.

The chain recombines TRBV11-1 with TRBJ2-3; TRBD2 aligns across 8 bases. Germline V gene data show CDR1 as SGHAT and CDR2 as FQDESV (reference sequence). The CDR3 totals 16 residues. V gave up 2 bases and J gave up 0 bases; unmatched junction bases: 4. This CDR3 reads CASSLLAGFSTDTQYF. DNA for the CDR3: TGTGCCAGCAGCTTATTAGCGGGATTTAGCACAGATACGCAGTATTTT.

The rearrangement links TRBV7-9 to TRBJ1-4; 12 bases map to TRBD1. Germline CDR1 is SEHNR and CDR2 is FQNEAQ (reference sequence). The CDR3 is 17 amino acids. The junction had 10 bases not matched to a gene; V was cut back by 3 bases and J by 8 bases. The CDR3 DNA is TGTGCCAGCAGCTTTTCCGGGACAGGGGGCGCAAGGGAAAAACTGTTTTTT. This gives the protein CASSFSGTGGAREKLFF.

J is TRBJ1-2 and V is TRBV3-1 (or the pseudogene TRBV3-2); TRBD1 matches 9 bases. In germline, CDR1 is LGHDT, CDR2 YNNKEL (reference sequence). V lost 1 base and J lost 7; bases outside the gene matches: 10. This CDR3 is built from 16 residues. CDR3 nucleotides: TGTGCCAGCAGCCAAGGGGTGGCGGACAGGGGCTCTGGCTACACCTTC. This translates into CASSQGVADRGSGYTF.

The rearrangement uses TRBV3-1 (or the pseudogene TRBV3-2) and TRBJ2-6; TRBD1 matches at 7 bases. J gave up 2 bases and V 5 bases, and 0 bases lay outside the gene matches. Germline lookup yields CDR1 LGHDT and CDR2 YNNKEL (reference sequence). The CDR3 consists of 14 residues. The DNA for the CDR3 is TGTGCCAGCAGCGACAGGGCTGGGGCCAACGTCCTGACTTTC. Its protein is CASSDRAGANVLTF.

V is TRBV21-1 and J is TRBJ1-5. TRBV21-1 is a pseudogene. The CDR3 contains 18 residues. The DNA for the CDR3 is TGTGCCAGCAGCCGAAAACTACATCAGATGTATAGCAATCAGCCCCAGCATTTT. Protein sequence: CASSRKLHQMYSNQPQHF.

The rearrangement joins TRBV6-1 to TRBJ2-2, with 7 bases lining up with TRBD1. CDR3 length: 17 amino acids. Germline values: CDR1 MNHNS, CDR2 SASEGT. The J segment lost 4 bases and the V segment lost 2 bases, leaving 10 bases of the junction unmatched. CDR3 nucleotides: TGTGCCAGCAGTGAATGGTTAGGGGGCTCGGGCACCGGGGAGCTGTTTTTT. Translating it yields CASSEWLGGSGTGELFF.

V is TRBV15 and J is TRBJ2-7; TRBD1 agrees at 8 bases. Germline trimming cut 0 bases from V and 4 bases from J; bases unmatched to any gene: 5. The germline V gene has CDR1 LNHNV and CDR2 YYDKDF (reference sequence). The CDR3 totals 15 residues. CDR3 region: CATSRDVGQGYEQYF. CDR3 coding DNA: TGTGCCACCAGCAGAGATGTAGGACAGGGATACGAGCAGTACTTC.

The chain carries TRBV6-5 and TRBJ2-7, with a weak D call TRBD1 (6 bases). Trimming cost V 4 bases and J 2 bases, with 9 bases left between them. CDR1 is MNHEY and CDR2 is SVGAGI in the germline V gene. This CDR3 is built from 13 residues. Here the CDR3 DNA reads TGTGCCAGCAGTTCTTGGACAGCCTACGAGCAGTACTTC. This gives the protein CASSSWTAYEQYF.

In its sample, this clone was seen a few times. V gene TRBV7-3 combines with J gene TRBJ2-1; 11 bases line up with TRBD2. The CDR3 totals 14 residues. V lost 5 bases to trimming and J lost 10 bases; unmatched junction nucleotides: 7. Germline-derived CDR1 and CDR2 are SGHTA and FQGTGA. CDR3 residues: CASSPTSGSVEQFF. Here the CDR3 DNA reads TGTGCCAGCAGCCCCACTAGCGGGAGTGTAGAGCAGTTCTTC. Full variable domain (remainder filled in from reference TRBV7-3 and TRBJ2-1): GAGVSQTPSNKVTEKGKYVELRCDPISGHTALYWYRQSLGQGPEFLIYFQGTGAADDSGLPNDRFFAVRPEGSVSTLKIQRTERGDSAVYLCASSPTSGSVEQFFGPGTRLTVL.

The chain employs TRBV5-1 and TRBJ1-1; tentative D call: TRBD1 (5 bases). Deletions cut 2 bases from V and 1 base from J, with 6 bases between. From germline, CDR1 is SGHRS and CDR2 YFSETQ. The CDR3 consists of 13 residues. The CDR3 DNA follows: TGCGCCAGCAGCTTTACAGGGAACACTGAAGCTTTCTTT. Amino acid sequence: CASSFTGNTEAFF.

This clone was seen a few times. The V gene is TRBV5-1, the J gene TRBJ2-7; 7 bases map to TRBD1. The junction had 12 bases not matched to a gene; V was cut back by 1 base and J by 5 bases. CDR3 length: 16 residues. The germline CDR1 and CDR2 sequences are SGHRS and YFSETQ. The CDR3 coding sequence is TGCGCCAGCAGCTTGACCCCCAACAGGGGAGTCCACGAGCAGTACTTC. It codes for CASSLTPNRGVHEQYF.

This clone has only one observation. The rearrangement joins TRBV29-1 to TRBJ1-1; D possibly corresponds to TRBD1 (6 bases). The CDR3 spans 15 residues. Deletions cut 2 bases from V and 3 bases from J, with 16 bases between. Germline CDR1 SQVTM, CDR2 ANQGSEA. The CDR3 reads CSVELAGARHTEAFF. CDR3 sequence (DNA): TGCAGCGTTGAATTGGCAGGGGCCCGACACACTGAAGCTTTCTTT.